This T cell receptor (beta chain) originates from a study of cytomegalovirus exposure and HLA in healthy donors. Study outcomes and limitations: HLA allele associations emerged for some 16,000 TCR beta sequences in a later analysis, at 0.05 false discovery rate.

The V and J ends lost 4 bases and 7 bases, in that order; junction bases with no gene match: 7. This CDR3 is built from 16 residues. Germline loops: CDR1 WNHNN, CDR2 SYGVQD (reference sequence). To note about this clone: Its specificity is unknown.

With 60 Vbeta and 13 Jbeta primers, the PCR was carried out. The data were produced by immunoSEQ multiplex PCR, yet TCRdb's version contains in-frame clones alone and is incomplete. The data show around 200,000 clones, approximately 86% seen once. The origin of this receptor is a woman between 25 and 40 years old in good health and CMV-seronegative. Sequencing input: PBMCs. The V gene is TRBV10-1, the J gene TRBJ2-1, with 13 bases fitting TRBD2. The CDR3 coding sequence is TGCGCCAGCAGTGGGTCACTAGCGGGAGGGCGTAATGAGCAGTTCTTC. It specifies CASSGSLAGGRNEQFF.